This T cell receptor (beta chain) was recovered during a study of beta chain features in type 1 diabetes. Study-wide findings and caveats: Patients with type 1 diabetes showed fewer VDJ junction insertions and more deletions. Among all four CD4+ subsets, Type 1 diabetes patients had TCRB CDR3s that were moderately but significantly shorter.

The CDR3 sequence is 16 residues long. Trimming pared 6 bases from V and 8 bases from J, leaving 25 bases between. Germline-derived CDR1 and CDR2 are SNHLY and FYNNEI. The whole isolated RNA underwent reverse transcription, so sequencing captured expressed TCRB transcripts. Roughly 3.5 million reads per sample were averaged for naive, central memory and regulatory samples. The data were produced by immunoSEQ multiplex PCR, yet TCRdb's version contains in-frame clones alone and is incomplete. Found here are roughly 300,000 clones, roughly 9% of them singletons; the top ten hold approximately 1%. This clone was detected a few times. Its antigen is unknown. Sorted populations all had greater than 98% purity.

Sequencing was performed on central memory CD4+ T cells from blood. The chain has TRBV2 and TRBJ2-5; D is unclear. The clonotype originates from a man aged 30-40 years with type 1 diabetes. The CDR3 spells CASRESSATGKHTQYF. The DNA for the CDR3 is TGTGCCAGCAGGGAGAGCTCCGCTACGGGCAAGCACACCCAGTACTTC.